Listed below are T cell receptor beta chains from one sample, sequenced in a study of T cells in Graves' hyperthyroidism and ophthalmopathy. From the multiplex PCR reads, TCRdb called clonotypes with MiXCR, one entry per CDR3 protein. The sample records hundreds of thousands of distinct CDR3 sequences, under 15% being singletons. What was sequenced was blood. Receptors originate from a woman in her late teens or twenties with Graves' hyperthyroidism. Each CDR3 is given with its conserved first and last residue. Each record gives: J gene, D gene, V gene, clone size, CDR3 DNA, CDR3 protein. D genes are given only for firm matches. Not all rows give a size; the values are once, few, many and, for expanded clones, a class.

>TRBJ2-3|.|TRBV19|many
TGTGCCAGTAGTATAGTCATGGGTGCGGCGCCAGATACGCAGTATTTT
CASSIVMGAAPDTQYF
>TRBJ2-7|.|TRBV5-8|many
TGTGCCAGCAGCTTGGGGGGCCCCGTGGGCGAGCAGTACTTC
CASSLGGPVGEQYF
>TRBJ2-7|TRBD2|TRBV6-1|many
TGTGCCAGCGGTTTGGAGGCGGGAGCCCACTACGAGCAGTACTTC
CASGLEAGAHYEQYF
>TRBJ1-3|.|TRBV4-1|many
TGCGCCAGCAGCCAAGTTGGCCAGAGGGGAAACACCATATATTTT
CASSQVGQRGNTIYF
>TRBJ1-5|.|TRBV6-1|few
TGTGCCAGCAGTGAACGGAGGGAGGCCCAGCATTTT
CASSERREAQHF
>TRBJ2-5|TRBD2|TRBV12-3/TRBV12-4|.
TGTGCCAGCAGTTTAGTCCTAGCGGGTTTTCAGTACTTC
CASSLVLAGFQYF
>TRBJ2-3|.|TRBV10-2|.
TGCGCCAGCAGGGGTTTTGTGGGGGGTATCACAGATACGCAGTATTTT
CASRGFVGGITDTQYF
>TRBJ1-1|.|TRBV2|many
TGTGCCAGCAGTGGGGGACCTGAAGCTTTCTTT
CASSGGPEAFF
>TRBJ2-3|TRBD2|TRBV14|many
TGTGCCAGCAGCCTAGCGGGAGGAGATACGCAGTATTTT
CASSLAGGDTQYF
>TRBJ1-2|.|TRBV7-2|many
TGTGCCAGCAGCTTAGGGGGCGACGGCCTAGGGGGCTACACCTTC
CASSLGGDGLGGYTF
>TRBJ2-3|TRBD2|TRBV28|many
TGTGCCAGCAGTTATACAGATAAAACCCTAGCGGGAGCACACCACACAGATACGCAGTATTTT
CASSYTDKTLAGAHHTDTQYF
>TRBJ2-3|.|TRBV5-1|many
TGCGCCAGCAGCTTGGTTGGGGACAGCACAGATACGCAGTATTTT
CASSLVGDSTDTQYF
>TRBJ2-2|.|TRBV11-2|few
TGTGCCAGCAGCTCCGAATTGGGGGGCAACACCGGGGAGCTGTTTTTT
CASSSELGGNTGELFF
>TRBJ1-3|.|TRBV18|few
TGTGCCAGCTCCCCAAAAGGAATCGGCAACTCTGGAAACACCATATATTTT
CASSPKGIGNSGNTIYF
>TRBJ2-3|TRBD2|TRBV7-2|many
TGTGCCAGCAGCTTAGAGCGGGGGGGCCGAGTAGATACGCAGTATTTT
CASSLERGGRVDTQYF
>TRBJ2-7|.|TRBV3-1|many
TGTGCCAGCAGCCAAGATGGTAGCACTGAGCAGTACTTC
CASSQDGSTEQYF
>TRBJ2-7|.|TRBV6-5|many
TGTGCCAGCAGTTACTCAGAGGGCCGAACCTACGAGCAGTACTTC
CASSYSEGRTYEQYF
>TRBJ1-1|TRBD1|TRBV7-9|many
TGTGCCAGCAGCTTCCGGGACAGGGAGGCTGAAGCTTTCTTT
CASSFRDREAEAFF
>TRBJ1-2|.|TRBV25-1|few
TGTGCCAGCAGTGAATTTTACGGATCCTATGGCTACACCTTC
CASSEFYGSYGYTF
>TRBJ2-7|.|TRBV11-3|many
TGTGCCAGCAGCTTAGACGGACAGTCCTACGAGCAGTACTTC
CASSLDGQSYEQYF
>TRBJ2-7|TRBD1|TRBV30|many
TGTGCCTGGGGGGGGACCGGGACAGGAATCTACGAGCAGTACTTC
CAWGGTGTGIYEQYF
>TRBJ2-2|.|TRBV3-1|many
TGTGCCAGCAGCCAAGGGGGGCCGAACACCGGGGAGCTGTTTTTT
CASSQGGPNTGELFF
>TRBJ1-1|.|TRBV4-2|.
TGTGCCAGCAGCCAAGAAGGTCCCCGGAGGGATCTGAACACTGAAGCTTTCTTT
CASSQEGPRRDLNTEAFF
>TRBJ2-7|.|TRBV2|many
TGTGCCAGCAGTGGGGCATACTACGAGCAGTACTTC
CASSGAYYEQYF
>TRBJ1-2|.|TRBV12-3/TRBV12-4|.
TGTGCCAGCGGAGCGGGCTACACCTTC
CASGAGYTF
>TRBJ2-3|.|TRBV20-1|many
TGCAGTGCCATCCGTGCGACGGACATGGCAGATACGCAGTATTTT
CSAIRATDMADTQYF
>TRBJ1-2|TRBD1|TRBV20-1|.
TGCAGTGCTAGCCCCTTGACAGGGGGCAACATGAGGGGGGAATATGGCTACACCTTC
CSASPLTGGNMRGEYGYTF
>TRBJ2-3|.|TRBV27|many
TGTGCCAGCAGTTTACGGCGGCCAGATACGCAGTATTTT
CASSLRRPDTQYF
>TRBJ2-5|.|TRBV19|few
TGTGCCAGTAGTAGGGGCGGTTCTTTCCAAGAGACCCAGTACTTC
CASSRGGSFQETQYF
>TRBJ1-1|.|TRBV6-1|.
TGTGCCAGCAGAGGGTTATTGGTGAACACTGAAGCTTTCTTT
CASRGLLVNTEAFF
>TRBJ2-1|TRBD1|TRBV12-3/TRBV12-4|.
TGTGCCAGCAGTTTACGGGACAGGGGGCTATCCTACAATGAGCAGTTCTTC
CASSLRDRGLSYNEQFF